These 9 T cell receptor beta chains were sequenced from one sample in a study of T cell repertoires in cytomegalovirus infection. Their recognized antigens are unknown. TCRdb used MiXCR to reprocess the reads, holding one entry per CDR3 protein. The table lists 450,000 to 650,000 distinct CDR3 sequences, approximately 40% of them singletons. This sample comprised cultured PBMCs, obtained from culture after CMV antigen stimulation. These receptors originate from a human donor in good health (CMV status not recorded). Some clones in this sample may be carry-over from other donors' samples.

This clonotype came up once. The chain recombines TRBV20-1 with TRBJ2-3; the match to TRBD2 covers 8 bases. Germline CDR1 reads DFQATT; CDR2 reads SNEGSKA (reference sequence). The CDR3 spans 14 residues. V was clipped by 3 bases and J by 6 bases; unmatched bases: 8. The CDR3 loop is CSASAGGFGDTQYF. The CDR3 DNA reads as TGCAGTGCTAGCGCGGGAGGATTCGGGGATACGCAGTATTTT.

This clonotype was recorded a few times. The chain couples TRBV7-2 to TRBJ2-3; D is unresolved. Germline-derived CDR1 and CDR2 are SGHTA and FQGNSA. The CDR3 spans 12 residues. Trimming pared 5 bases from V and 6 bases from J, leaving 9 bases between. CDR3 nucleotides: TGTGCCAGCAGCCCCAACGGGGATACGCAGTATTTT. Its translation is CASSPNGDTQYF.

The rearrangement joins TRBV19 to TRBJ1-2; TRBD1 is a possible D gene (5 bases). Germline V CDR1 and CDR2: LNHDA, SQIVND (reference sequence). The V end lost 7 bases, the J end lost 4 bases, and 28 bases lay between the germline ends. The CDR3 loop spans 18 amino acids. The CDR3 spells CASIRNLGGKPGGYGYTF. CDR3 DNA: TGTGCCAGTATCCGCAATCTCGGGGGAAAACCTGGCGGCTATGGCTACACCTTC.

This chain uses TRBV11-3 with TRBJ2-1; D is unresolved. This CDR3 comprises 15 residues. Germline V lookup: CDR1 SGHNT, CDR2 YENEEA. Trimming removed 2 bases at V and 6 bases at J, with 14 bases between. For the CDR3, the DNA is TGTGCCAGCAGCTTAATGGCCGGCCCCTCCAATGAGCAGTTCTTC. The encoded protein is CASSLMAGPSNEQFF.

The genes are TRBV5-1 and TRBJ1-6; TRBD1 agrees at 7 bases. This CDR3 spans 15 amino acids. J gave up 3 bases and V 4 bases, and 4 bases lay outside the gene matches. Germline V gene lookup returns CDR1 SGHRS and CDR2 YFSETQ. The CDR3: CASSSWDSYNSPLHF. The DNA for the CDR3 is TGCGCCAGCAGCAGTTGGGACAGCTATAATTCACCCCTCCACTTT.

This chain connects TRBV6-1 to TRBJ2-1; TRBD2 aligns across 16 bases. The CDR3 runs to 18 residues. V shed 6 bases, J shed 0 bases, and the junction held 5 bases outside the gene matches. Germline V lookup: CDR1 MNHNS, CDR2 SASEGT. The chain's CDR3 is CASRGLAGGPSSYNEQFF. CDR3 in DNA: TGTGCCAGCAGGGGACTAGCGGGAGGGCCGAGCTCCTACAATGAGCAGTTCTTC.

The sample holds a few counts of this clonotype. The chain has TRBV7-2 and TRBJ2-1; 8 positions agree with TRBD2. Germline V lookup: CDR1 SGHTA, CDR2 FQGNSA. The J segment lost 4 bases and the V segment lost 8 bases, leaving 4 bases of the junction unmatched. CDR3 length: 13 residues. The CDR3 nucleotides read TGTGCCAGCGGGCGGGGGGTTTACAATGAGCAGTTCTTC. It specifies CASGRGVYNEQFF.

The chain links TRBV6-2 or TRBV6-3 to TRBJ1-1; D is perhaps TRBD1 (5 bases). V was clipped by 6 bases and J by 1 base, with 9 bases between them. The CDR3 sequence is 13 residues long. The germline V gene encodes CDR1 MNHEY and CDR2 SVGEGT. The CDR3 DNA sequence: TGTGCCAGCAGAGACAGCAAGAACACTGAAGCTTTCTTT. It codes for CASRDSKNTEAFF.

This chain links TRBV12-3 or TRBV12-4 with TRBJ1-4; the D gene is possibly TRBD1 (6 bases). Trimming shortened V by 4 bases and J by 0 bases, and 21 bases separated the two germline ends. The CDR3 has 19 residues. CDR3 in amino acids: CASSYAGTLTHATNEKLFF. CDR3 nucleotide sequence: TGTGCCAGCAGTTACGCCGGGACACTTACCCACGCAACTAATGAAAAACTGTTTTTT.